These 29 T cell receptor beta chains share one sample of origin, sequenced in a study of human T cells and chemical hapten exposure. TCRdb re-analysed the RACE reads in MiXCR, keeping a single row per CDR3 protein. Counted here are roughly 380,000 distinct CDR3 sequences, 4.8% occurring once; the ten biggest clones make up over 2%. Stated time point: patch test 1, 2 weeks after DPC sensitization. As for treatment: therapeutic diphenylcyclopropenone sensitization with weekly scalp DPC. Source: whole blood, taken in connection with sensitization to the hapten diphenylcyclopropenone (DPC). The receptors come from a woman aged 45-65 years with alopecia areata. Some clones in this sample may be carry-over from other donors' samples.

This clonotype occurred many times. CDR3 protein: CASTHRTGGEQYF. The CDR3 DNA is TGTGCCAGCACCCACAGGACCGGGGGCGAGCAGTACTTC. V gene TRBV12-3 or TRBV12-4 combines with J gene TRBJ2-7; TRBD2 might be the D (6 bases). Trimming took off 7 bases at V and 6 bases at J, with 16 bases between the two ends. The CDR3 contains 13 residues.

This clonotype was recorded at least ten times. This sequence joins TRBV6-6 and TRBJ1-4, with D possibly TRBD1 on 6 matching bases. The germline V and J ends were trimmed by 7 bases and 8 bases, with 20 bases remaining between them. This CDR3 has 15 residues. The germline V gene has CDR1 MNHNY and CDR2 SVGAGI (reference sequence). The CDR3 DNA reads as TGTGCCAGCACCGCCCTACAGGGTAGTAGGGAAAAACTGTTTTTT. This sequence encodes CASTALQGSREKLFF.

This clonotype was seen at least ten times. One end of the junction varies from germline; a read error may be responsible. The gene calls are TRBV10-3 and TRBJ2-7; 7 positions match TRBD2. CDR1 ENHRY and CDR2 SYGVKD come from the germline V gene. The CDR3 totals 11 residues. The CDR3 region is CAIGEGKAPVF. The CDR3, as DNA: TGTGCCATCGGGGAGGGCAAAGCCCCAGTATTC.

The sample holds a few counts of this clonotype. The CDR3 DNA sequence: TGTGCCAGCAGTCCTTATGGGACAGGGGGCAGCTATGGCTACACCTTC. Translating gives CASSPYGTGGSYGYTF. The chain recombines TRBV27 with TRBJ1-2; 12 bases align to TRBD1. Germline CDR1 MNHEY, CDR2 SMNVEV (reference sequence). V was clipped by 5 bases and J by 4 bases; unmatched bases: 8. The length of the CDR3 is 16 residues.

This clonotype was recorded at least ten times. The J gene is TRBJ2-1, the V gene TRBV14, with unresolved D. Germline V gene data show CDR1 as SGHDN and CDR2 as FVKESK. This CDR3 comprises 14 residues. V dropped 4 bases and J dropped 1 base, with 8 bases sitting between them. CDR3 loop: CASSRLLSYNEQFF. For the CDR3, the DNA is TGTGCCAGCAGCCGCCTTCTTTCCTACAATGAGCAGTTCTTC.

V usage is TRBV5-1 and J usage is TRBJ1-1; 7 positions agree with TRBD1. V trimming: 2 bases; J trimming: 0 bases; junction bases outside the gene matches: 4. Germline assignment: CDR1 SGHRS and CDR2 YFSETQ. The CDR3 consists of 15 residues. As DNA, the CDR3 is TGCGCCAGCAGCTTAGGACAGGTCATGAACACTGAAGCTTTCTTT. This gives the protein CASSLGQVMNTEAFF. Full variable domain (outside the CDR3, taken from reference TRBV5-1 and TRBJ1-1): KAGVTQTPRYLIKTRGQQVTLSCSPISGHRSVSWYQQTPGQGLQFLFEYFSETQRNKGNFPGRFSGRQFSNSRSEMNVSTLELGDSALYLCASSLGQVMNTEAFFGQGTRLTVV.

The chain employs TRBV20-1 and TRBJ2-4; 12 bases are a match to TRBD2. Germline V gene data show CDR1 as DFQATT and CDR2 as SNEGSKA (reference sequence). J lost 3 bases, V lost 5 bases, and 11 bases had no gene match. The CDR3 is 17 residues long. CDR3 bases: TGCAGTGCTGGGGAACCTAGCGGGGGGGCCTACAAAAACATTCAGTACTTC. It yields the protein CSAGEPSGGAYKNIQYF.

The chain recombines TRBV6-6 with TRBJ2-1; 7 bases fit TRBD1. The J segment lost 1 base and the V segment lost 2 bases, leaving 8 bases of the junction unmatched. CDR1 and CDR2 from the germline V gene are MNHNY and SVGAGI (reference sequence). The CDR3 extends over 17 amino acids. As DNA, the CDR3 is TGTGCCAGCAGTTACCCCGCACAGGGGCTATCCTACAATGAGCAGTTCTTC. This codes for CASSYPAQGLSYNEQFF.

This clonotype was recorded a few times. The V and J genes are TRBV12-3 or TRBV12-4 and TRBJ2-5; the D is unclear. The CDR3 spans 15 residues. Trimming took off 5 bases at V and 5 bases at J, with 18 bases between the two ends. The CDR3 coding sequence is TGTGCCAGCAGTACTGGACCCGAATCGGGCGAGACCCAGTACTTC. It encodes CASSTGPESGETQYF.

This clonotype was detected ten times or more. One end of the junction is discordant with germline, which a read error may explain. The chain recombines TRBV5-1 with TRBJ2-7, with a possible D match to TRBD1 (6 bases). Germline V gene sequence: CDR1 SGHRS, CDR2 YFSETQ. The CDR3 sequence is 12 residues long. The CDR3 DNA is TGTGCCAGCAGCACAGGGACGTACGAGCAGTACTTC. Its translation is CASSTGTYEQYF.

This clonotype was recorded at least ten times. This chain joins TRBV28 and TRBJ1-5; no definite D call. CDR1 and CDR2 (germline): MDHEN, SYDVKM. Trimming removed 6 bases at V and 5 bases at J, with 11 bases between. The CDR3 has 13 residues. CDR3 sequence: CASSLTGDQPQHF. The CDR3 coding sequence is TGTGCCAGCAGCTTAACTGGGGATCAGCCCCAGCATTTT.

This clonotype was recorded a few times. This chain uses TRBV10-3 with TRBJ2-5; D perhaps matches TRBD2 (5 bases). This CDR3 spans 15 amino acids. The V gene's germline CDR1 is ENHRY and CDR2 SYGVKD. V was clipped by 2 bases and J by 5 bases, with 15 bases between them. The CDR3 here is CAISESGRSVETQYF. CDR3 sequence (DNA): TGTGCCATCAGTGAGAGCGGCAGGTCGGTGGAGACCCAGTACTTC.

In its sample, this clonotype was seen a few times. V usage is TRBV6-5 and J usage is TRBJ2-7; D may be TRBD1 or TRBD2 (5 bases each). V lost 4 bases to trimming and J lost 6 bases, with 13 bases between them. CDR1 is MNHEY, CDR2 SVGAGI, per germline. This CDR3 has 13 amino acids. For the CDR3, the DNA is TGTGCCAGCAGTTCCGGGACGGCCCGCGAGCAGTACTTC. Translated, it gives CASSSGTAREQYF.

The table lists this clonotype with a few counts. The rearrangement uses TRBV7-2 and TRBJ2-5; D possibly uses TRBD1 or TRBD2 (5 bases each). Between the trimmed V and J ends, which lost 10 bases and 5 bases, there was a span of 23 bases. Germline values: CDR1 SGHTA, CDR2 FQGNSA. This CDR3 has 15 amino acids. CDR3 sequence: CAISRAGQSGETQYF. CDR3 nucleotide sequence: TGTGCCATCTCTAGGGCAGGGCAATCGGGGGAGACCCAGTACTTC.

The V gene is TRBV20-1, the J gene TRBJ2-3, with TRBD2 identical over 12 bases. CDR1 is DFQATT and CDR2 is SNEGSKA in the germline V gene (reference sequence). The CDR3 length is 17 residues. The V gene end was trimmed by 0 bases and the J gene end by 2 bases; junction bases not matched to a gene: 6. DNA for the CDR3: TGCAGTGCTAGAGATCTAGCGGGAGGGCTATTCACAGATACGCAGTATTTT. It codes for CSARDLAGGLFTDTQYF.

This clonotype was picked up many times. The genes are TRBV7-6 and TRBJ2-3; D is possibly TRBD1 (5 bases). Deletions cut 4 bases from V and 6 bases from J, with 11 bases between. CDR1 and CDR2 from the germline V gene are SGHVS and FNYEAQ. CDR3 length equals 13 residues. CDR3 sequence (DNA): TGTGCCAGCAGCTCCATCAGGGTGGATACGCAGTATTTT. This gives the protein CASSSIRVDTQYF.

This clonotype appeared many times. The CDR3 sequence: CATSDLTENIQYF. CDR3 in DNA: TGTGCCACCAGTGATTTGACAGAAAACATTCAGTACTTC. This chain links TRBV24-1 with TRBJ2-4; unclear D gene. Germline V gene lookup returns CDR1 KGHDR and CDR2 SFDVKD. The germline V and J ends were trimmed by 0 bases and 5 bases, with 4 bases remaining between them. This CDR3 has 13 amino acids.

This clonotype was counted many times. The chain has TRBV3-1 and TRBJ1-2; D gene ambiguous. The germline V gene has CDR1 LGHDT and CDR2 YNNKEL (reference sequence). The CDR3 covers 15 residues. With 0 bases removed from V and 4 bases from J, the gap between germline ends came to 12 bases. The CDR3 bases are TGTGCCAGCAGCCAAGATCCTCACTCTCTCTATGGCTACACCTTC. Encoded protein: CASSQDPHSLYGYTF.

This clonotype was found many times. The chain is built from TRBV5-1 and TRBJ2-3; TRBD1 agrees at 9 bases. Trimming at V came to 4 bases and at J to 3 bases, leaving 3 bases not matched to a gene. The CDR3 contains 14 residues. CDR1 SGHRS and CDR2 YFSETQ come from the germline V gene. CDR3 region: CASSIGTGTDTQYF. The CDR3 DNA reads as TGCGCCAGCAGCATCGGGACAGGGACAGATACGCAGTATTTT.

A few counts support this clonotype. The J gene is TRBJ1-6, the V gene TRBV5-1; 7 nucleotides align to TRBD1. V was pared by 4 bases and J by 8 bases, with 12 bases of the junction left unmatched. This CDR3 contains 16 residues. CDR1 SGHRS and CDR2 YFSETQ come from the germline V gene. As DNA, the CDR3 is TGCGCCAGCAGCGTACAGGGGCCTTCTTATGATTCACCCCTCCACTTT. It translates to CASSVQGPSYDSPLHF. Looking up the rest from reference TRBV5-1 and TRBJ1-6 gives the full variable domain: KAGVTQTPRYLIKTRGQQVTLSCSPISGHRSVSWYQQTPGQGLQFLFEYFSETQRNKGNFPGRFSGRQFSNSRSEMNVSTLELGDSALYLCASSVQGPSYDSPLHFGNGTRLTVT.

This clonotype was observed a few times. The chain employs TRBV6-6 and TRBJ2-3; D could derive from TRBD1 or TRBD2 (5 bases each). V dropped 5 bases and J dropped 9 bases, with 18 bases sitting between them. The CDR3 runs to 14 residues. Germline V gene data show CDR1 as MNHNY and CDR2 as SVGAGI (reference sequence). DNA for the CDR3: TGTGCCAGCAGTACCGGGACCCAAAGTACGACGCAGTATTTT. This encodes CASSTGTQSTTQYF.

The gene calls are TRBV14 and TRBJ2-5, with D possibly called TRBD1 or TRBD2 (5 bases each). This CDR3 is built from 15 residues. The V gene lost 6 bases and the J gene lost 5 bases, with 19 bases spanning the gap. The germline gives CDR1 SGHDN, CDR2 FVKESK. CDR3 region: CASSLGPSSGETQYF. The CDR3 DNA reads as TGTGCCAGCAGTCTGGGACCCTCTTCGGGGGAGACCCAGTACTTC. Looking up the rest from reference TRBV14 and TRBJ2-5 gives the full variable domain: EAGVTQFPSHSVIEKGQTVTLRCDPISGHDNLYWYRRVMGKEIKFLLHFVKESKQDESGMPNNRFLAERTGGTYSTLKVQPAELEDSGVYFCASSLGPSSGETQYFGPGTRLLVL.

This clonotype was seen ten or more times. The rearrangement joins TRBV29-1 to TRBJ2-7; TRBD1 aligns across 7 bases. Germline V gene lookup returns CDR1 SQVTM and CDR2 ANQGSEA. Germline trimming cut 7 bases from V and 3 bases from J; bases unmatched to any gene: 12. This CDR3 has 14 amino acids. CDR3 DNA: TGCAGCGCTCGGACAGGACGCCTCAACTACGAGCAGTACTTC. This translates into CSARTGRLNYEQYF.

The chain is built from TRBV7-2 and TRBJ2-6; TRBD1 aligns across 7 bases. Germline V gene sequence: CDR1 SGHTA, CDR2 FQGNSA. CDR3 size: 16 residues. After removal of 5 bases from V and 0 bases from J, the junction contained 4 bases not matched to a gene. The CDR3 DNA reads TGTGCCAGCAGCCGGGACAGCTCCTCTGGGGCCAACGTCCTGACTTTC. This sequence encodes CASSRDSSSGANVLTF.

This clonotype showed up just once. The rearrangement links TRBV6-5 to TRBJ1-5, with TRBD1 identical over 7 bases. The CDR3 covers 14 residues. Germline CDR1 MNHEY, CDR2 SVGAGI. The V segment lost 2 bases and the J segment 9 bases; nucleotides outside the gene matches: 7. The CDR3 reads CASSYKTGTRPQHF. The CDR3 DNA follows: TGTGCCAGCAGTTACAAGACAGGGACCCGGCCCCAGCATTTT.

This clonotype has at least ten counts. The gene calls are TRBV5-1 and TRBJ1-1, with 7 bases that match TRBD1. The ends lost 3 bases at V and 0 bases at J; junction bases unmatched: 5. This CDR3 has 15 amino acids. Germline CDR1 and CDR2: SGHRS and YFSETQ. The CDR3 nucleotides read TGCGCCAGCAGCTCCGGAGGGACAGTGAACACTGAAGCTTTCTTT. Translation: CASSSGGTVNTEAFF.

The CDR3 coding sequence is TGTGCCAGTAGTATACCGGCAGGGTGGCCCGGGGAGCTGTTTTTT. This encodes CASSIPAGWPGELFF. The chain uses TRBV19 and TRBJ2-2, with D tentatively TRBD1 (5 bases). The CDR3 is 15 residues long. CDR1 LNHDA and CDR2 SQIVND come from the germline V gene (reference sequence). V was clipped by 2 bases and J by 6 bases, with 13 bases between them.

At least ten counts were recorded for this clonotype. The chain combines TRBV20-1 with TRBJ1-1; a possible D gene is TRBD1 (5 bases). The CDR3 extends over 14 amino acids. Germline V gene sequence: CDR1 DFQATT, CDR2 SNEGSKA (reference sequence). The V gene lost 0 bases and the J gene lost 10 bases, with 18 bases spanning the gap. The CDR3 DNA reads as TGCAGTGCTAGAGATCATAGCGGAGGGGATTCAGCTTTCTTT. Translated: CSARDHSGGDSAFF.

This clonotype was counted at least ten times. The V gene is TRBV4-1, the J gene TRBJ2-2, with D perhaps matching TRBD1 (6 bases). Germline lookup yields CDR1 MGHRA and CDR2 YSYEKL. V was clipped by 0 bases and J by 0 bases, with 8 bases between them. The CDR3 totals 16 residues. The CDR3: CASSQDRGPNTGELFF. The CDR3 coding sequence is TGCGCCAGCAGCCAAGACAGGGGACCGAACACCGGGGAGCTGTTTTTT.